These 27 T cell receptor beta chains came from one sample sequenced in a study of blood T cell repertoires in COVID-19. The method was immunoSEQ multiplex PCR; TCRdb's version includes in-frame clones alone and lacks a portion of them. The table lists approximately 220,000 clones, roughly 87% of them singletons. Sequenced: PBMCs or T cells enriched from blood (not recorded which). Source of these receptors: a woman in her 30s with acute COVID-19.

The chain links TRBV5-1 to TRBJ2-1; the D gene is possibly TRBD2 (5 bases). This CDR3 comprises 15 residues. V lost 2 bases, J lost 0 bases, and 9 bases lay in between. Germline V gene sequence: CDR1 SGHRS, CDR2 YFSETQ. The CDR3 protein is CASSLAVSSYNEQFF. The DNA for the CDR3 is TGCGCCAGCAGCTTAGCGGTTAGCTCCTACAATGAGCAGTTCTTC.

The chain links TRBV27 to TRBJ2-2; D is perhaps TRBD1 (6 bases). The CDR3 extends over 16 amino acids. Germline V lookup: CDR1 MNHEY, CDR2 SMNVEV (reference sequence). Trimming cost V 3 bases and J 4 bases, with 15 bases left between them. CDR3 amino acids: CASSLVPGVSTGELFF. The CDR3, as DNA: TGTGCCAGCAGTTTGGTCCCAGGGGTGAGCACCGGGGAGCTGTTTTTT.

The chain combines TRBV6-5 with TRBJ1-3; D might be TRBD1 (6 bases). CDR3 length: 14 residues. The V and J ends lost 4 bases and 3 bases respectively, with 10 bases between them. Germline V gene sequence: CDR1 MNHEY, CDR2 SVGAGI. As DNA, the CDR3 is TGTGCCAGCAGTTCACAGGGAGATGGAAACACCATATATTTT. Protein product: CASSSQGDGNTIYF.

As DNA, the CDR3 is TGTGCCAGCAGTGAACAGGCCTTGGATGGAAACACCATATATTTT. As protein: CASSEQALDGNTIYF. V usage is TRBV6-1 and J usage is TRBJ1-3; D uncertain. This CDR3 comprises 15 residues. The V and J ends lost 2 bases and 3 bases respectively, with 11 bases between them. Germline-derived CDR1 and CDR2 are MNHNS and SASEGT.

This CDR3 reads CASSNRQDLYHGYTF. DNA of the CDR3: TGTGCCAGTAGTAACCGACAGGACCTCTACCATGGCTACACCTTC. The genes are TRBV19 and TRBJ1-2; a weak D match, TRBD1 (6 bases). Germline lookup yields CDR1 LNHDA and CDR2 SQIVND (reference sequence). V was shortened by 4 bases and J by 6 bases, with 18 bases between the two germline ends. There are 15 residues in the CDR3.

This sequence joins TRBV27 and TRBJ1-1; 10 bases match TRBD1. The trim removed 5 bases at V and 5 bases at J, leaving 8 bases unmatched. From germline, CDR1 is MNHEY and CDR2 SMNVEV (reference sequence). There are 15 residues in the CDR3. This CDR3 is CASSPWDRGPTEAFF. In DNA, the CDR3 is TGTGCCAGCAGTCCCTGGGACAGGGGACCAACTGAAGCTTTCTTT.

The chain recombines TRBV5-1 with TRBJ1-1, with D unclear. Deletions cut 0 bases from V and 1 base from J, with 10 bases between. The CDR3 totals 15 residues. Germline CDR1 and CDR2: SGHRS and YFSETQ. The CDR3 region is CASSLAGFENTEAFF. CDR3 coding DNA: TGCGCCAGCAGCTTGGCGGGTTTCGAGAACACTGAAGCTTTCTTT.

The rearrangement links TRBV5-1 to TRBJ1-3; D uncertain. V lost 0 bases and J lost 1, with 8 bases in between. Germline-derived CDR1 and CDR2 are SGHRS and YFSETQ. This CDR3 is built from 15 residues. CDR3 amino acids: CASSLEFRSGNTIYF. For the CDR3, the DNA is TGCGCCAGCAGCTTGGAATTCAGGTCTGGAAACACCATATATTTT.

This chain connects TRBV6-5 to TRBJ1-5; 7 bases agree with TRBD1. This CDR3 has 14 residues. Germline CDR1 MNHEY, CDR2 SVGAGI. V was pared by 4 bases and J by 7 bases, with 7 bases of the junction left unmatched. CDR3 residues: CASSSQGFGQPQHF. The CDR3 DNA follows: TGTGCCAGCAGTTCACAGGGGTTTGGCCAGCCCCAGCATTTT.

The J gene is TRBJ1-2, the V gene TRBV6-1, with a tentative D call TRBD1 (5 bases). Trimming shortened V by 2 bases and J by 8 bases, and 15 bases separated the two germline ends. The CDR3 totals 14 residues. CDR1 MNHNS and CDR2 SASEGT come from the germline V gene. The DNA of the CDR3 is TGTGCCAGCAGTGAAAGTGTGGGGCCTTTCGGCTACACCTTC. Translating it yields CASSESVGPFGYTF.

The V and J genes are TRBV19 and TRBJ2-5, with 9 bases fitting TRBD1. The CDR3 loop spans 16 amino acids. Losses at the gene ends were 3 bases for V and 4 bases for J; bases not matched to a gene: 9. Germline-derived CDR1 and CDR2 are LNHDA and SQIVND (reference sequence). CDR3 sequence reads: CASSIMPGQGGETQYF. In DNA, the CDR3 is TGTGCCAGTAGTATTATGCCGGGACAGGGAGGAGAGACCCAGTACTTC.

The V and J genes are TRBV27 and TRBJ1-5; tentative D call: TRBD1 (5 bases). Trimming took off 0 bases at V and 9 bases at J, with 18 bases between the two ends. The CDR3 length is 16 residues. CDR1 is MNHEY and CDR2 is SMNVEV in the germline V gene (reference sequence). The CDR3 nucleotides read TGTGCCAGCAGTTTATCGAATGCAGGGCGGCAGTGGCCCCAGCATTTT. It codes for CASSLSNAGRQWPQHF.

Details on this clone: The germline gene is not matched at one end of the junction; a read error may be the cause. CDR3 sequence (DNA): TGTGCCAGCAGTTTAGTGGGTACCGGGGAAGAGACCCAGTACTTC. Translated, it gives CASSLVGTGEETQYF. The chain carries TRBV11-2 and TRBJ2-5; D perhaps matches TRBD2 (5 bases). CDR3 size: 15 residues. Per the germline V gene, CDR1 is SGHAT and CDR2 is FQNNGV.

The V call is TRBV2, the J call TRBJ1-4, with TRBD1 matching over 8 bases. Germline trimming cut 5 bases from V and 8 bases from J; bases unmatched to any gene: 10. The germline CDR1 and CDR2 sequences are SNHLY and FYNNEI. This CDR3 region has 15 residues. The CDR3 DNA reads TGTGCCAGCAGTTTTAAACCGACAGGGGTCGAAAAACTGTTTTTT. This sequence encodes CASSFKPTGVEKLFF.

This chain connects TRBV5-1 to TRBJ1-2; D unresolved. The germline V gene has CDR1 SGHRS and CDR2 YFSETQ. V gave up 0 bases and J gave up 5 bases, with 8 bases separating them. This CDR3 comprises 13 residues. The CDR3 reads CASSLVRSYGYTF. DNA for the CDR3: TGCGCCAGCAGCTTGGTGCGGTCATATGGCTACACCTTC.

The gene calls are TRBV19 and TRBJ1-4, with a tentative D call TRBD1 (5 bases). The CDR3 length is 13 residues. Germline CDR1 LNHDA, CDR2 SQIVND (reference sequence). The germline V and J ends were trimmed by 5 bases and 7 bases, with 11 bases remaining between them. DNA for the CDR3: TGTGCCAGTAGTCCTGACAGAATTGAAAAACTGTTTTTT. It encodes CASSPDRIEKLFF. Full variable domain (rest looked up from reference TRBV19 and TRBJ1-4): DGGITQSPKYLFRKEGQNVTLSCEQNLNHDAMYWYRQDPGQGLRLIYYSQIVNDFQKGDIAEGYSVSREKKESFPLTVTSAQKNPTAFYLCASSPDRIEKLFFGSGTQLSVL.

The CDR3 sequence: CASVTGQGAYEQYF. CDR3 nucleotides: TGTGCTAGTGTCACGGGACAGGGGGCCTACGAGCAGTACTTC. This chain joins TRBV12-5 and TRBJ2-7, with 11 bases identical to TRBD1. V dropped 7 bases and J dropped 2; count of bases not matched to a gene: 4. The CDR3 is made up of 14 amino acids. Germline V lookup: CDR1 LGHNT, CDR2 FRNRAP.

The V and J genes are TRBV5-8 and TRBJ2-2, with 8 bases lining up with TRBD2. V gave up 4 bases and J gave up 0 bases; unmatched junction bases: 5. CDR3 length equals 16 residues. Germline V gives CDR1 SGHTS, CDR2 YDEGEE. The DNA for the CDR3 is TGTGCCAGCAGCAGCTTCGGGGGGGCGAACACCGGGGAGCTGTTTTTT. Translation: CASSSFGGANTGELFF. Together with reference TRBV5-8 and TRBJ2-2, the CDR3 gives the full variable domain: EAGVTQSPTHLIKTRGQQATLRCSPISGHTSVYWYQQALGLGLQFLLWYDEGEERNRGNFPPRFSGRQFPNYSSELNVNALELEDSALYLCASSSFGGANTGELFFGEGSRLTVL.

Written as DNA, the CDR3 is TGCGCCAGCAGTGGGACAGCCATCGATCAGCCCCAGCATTTT. This codes for CASSGTAIDQPQHF. This sequence joins TRBV10-2 and TRBJ1-5; tentative D call: TRBD1 (6 bases). Trimming took 4 bases from V and 5 from J, leaving 12 bases between them. The CDR3 covers 14 residues. Germline CDR1 reads WSHSY; CDR2 reads SAAADI.

The chain couples TRBV27 to TRBJ1-1; D unresolved. V lost 4 bases and J lost 4, with 13 bases in between. CDR3 length equals 14 residues. Germline lookup yields CDR1 MNHEY and CDR2 SMNVEV (reference sequence). The CDR3 here is CASSWDAEGTEAFF. The DNA of the CDR3 is TGTGCCAGCAGTTGGGATGCGGAGGGCACTGAAGCTTTCTTT.

The rearrangement uses TRBV13 and TRBJ2-1; tentative D call: TRBD2 (6 bases). The CDR3 covers 15 residues. Germline CDR1 reads PRHDT; CDR2 reads FYEKMQ (reference sequence). Trimming took 5 bases from V and 0 from J, leaving 11 bases between them. The CDR3 nucleotides read TGTGCCAGCAGCCGGGGACTTTCCTCCTACAATGAGCAGTTCTTC. Its protein product is CASSRGLSSYNEQFF.

J is TRBJ2-1 and V is TRBV5-5; TRBD1 agrees at 8 bases. After removal of 2 bases from V and 9 bases from J, the junction contained 7 bases not matched to a gene. The V gene's germline CDR1 is SGHKS and CDR2 YYEKEE (reference sequence). CDR3 length equals 14 residues. The CDR3 region has the DNA TGTGCCAGCAGCTTAGGTCAGGGGGCAGTTGAGCAGTTCTTC. Encoded protein: CASSLGQGAVEQFF.

V and J are TRBV18 and TRBJ1-5, with D perhaps TRBD1 (6 bases). V lost 6 bases to trimming and J lost 4 bases, with 16 bases between them. CDR1 is KGHSH and CDR2 is LQKENI in the germline V gene. The length of the CDR3 is 15 residues. In DNA form, the CDR3 reads TGTGCCAGCTCTCCCCCGGGACAACCGAATCAGCCCCAGCATTTT. This gives the protein CASSPPGQPNQPQHF. Using reference TRBV18 and TRBJ1-5 for the parts outside the CDR3, the full variable domain is NAGVMQNPRHLVRRRGQEARLRCSPMKGHSHVYWYRQLPEEGLKFMVYLQKENIIDESGMPKERFSAEFPKEGPSILRIQQVVRGDSAAYFCASSPPGQPNQPQHFGDGTRLSIL.

The gene calls are TRBV10-3 and TRBJ1-5; D is ambiguous. The CDR3 spans 12 residues. Trimming shortened V by 6 bases and J by 9 bases, and 12 bases separated the two germline ends. The germline gives CDR1 ENHRY, CDR2 SYGVKD. CDR3 in amino acids: CAISERVPPQHF. In nucleotides, the CDR3 is TGTGCCATCAGCGAGAGAGTCCCGCCCCAGCATTTT.

The V gene is TRBV10-2, the J gene TRBJ2-6; D may be TRBD2 (6 bases). CDR1 and CDR2 from the germline V gene are WSHSY and SAAADI. The CDR3 spans 17 residues. V was cut by 1 base and J by 2 bases, with 12 bases left in between. CDR3: CASSEYGGRTGANVLTF. The CDR3 nucleotides read TGCGCCAGCAGTGAGTACGGGGGACGCACTGGGGCCAACGTCCTGACTTTC.

This clone was counted between two and nine times. The CDR3 DNA follows: TGTGCCAGCAGCTTAGTGGGCCTAGCGGGGGACTCAGGACACAATGAGCAGTTCTTC. Translation: CASSLVGLAGDSGHNEQFF. This chain uses TRBV11-2 with TRBJ2-1; 10 bases line up with TRBD2. With 1 base clipped from V and 5 bases from J, the junction kept 14 bases outside the gene matches. The CDR3 runs to 19 residues. The V gene's germline CDR1 is SGHAT and CDR2 FQNNGV.

J is TRBJ2-1 and V is TRBV19; TRBD2 agrees at 9 bases. Germline values: CDR1 LNHDA, CDR2 SQIVND (reference sequence). The CDR3 is made up of 15 amino acids. V lost 1 base, J lost 4 bases, and 2 bases stayed unmatched. As DNA, the CDR3 is TGTGCCAGTAGTATAGGGACTAGCGTTTACAATGAGCAGTTCTTC. Translated, it gives CASSIGTSVYNEQFF.